These 23 T cell receptor beta chains came from one sample sequenced in a study of T cell changes during pregnancy in multiple sclerosis. Assay: immunoSEQ multiplex PCR; the TCRdb copy retains only in-frame clones and omits some. The repertoire holds 58,000 or so clones, 80% to 95% seen once, with 0.5% in the top ten. Sequences were derived from CD4+ T cells from peripheral blood mononuclear cells, sampled in the third trimester of pregnancy. These receptors were taken from a female donor with multiple sclerosis, enrolled in a pregnancy study.

The chain employs TRBV5-4 and TRBJ2-2, with 7 positions matching TRBD1. From germline, CDR1 is SGHNT and CDR2 YYREEE (reference sequence). The CDR3 totals 16 residues. The junction had 6 bases not matched to a gene; V was cut back by 3 bases and J by 1 base. CDR3 region: CASSSPGQLNTGELFF. CDR3 nucleotide sequence: TGTGCCAGCAGCTCCCCGGGACAGCTGAACACCGGGGAGCTGTTTTTT.

The chain employs TRBV15 and TRBJ2-7; TRBD1 matches 10 bases. CDR1 and CDR2 (germline): LNHNV, YYDKDF (reference sequence). CDR3 length: 18 residues. The V and J ends lost 0 bases and 3 bases, in that order; junction bases with no gene match: 11. This chain's CDR3 is CATSREERDRGRHYEQYF. The DNA for the CDR3 is TGTGCCACCAGCAGAGAGGAGAGGGACAGGGGAAGACACTACGAGCAGTACTTC.

This rearrangement joins TRBV5-1 to TRBJ2-1; TRBD2 matches at 13 bases. The germline V gene has CDR1 SGHRS and CDR2 YFSETQ. The CDR3 is 19 amino acids. Unmatched junction bases numbered 17, after V lost 4 bases and J lost 7 bases. In DNA, the CDR3 is TGCGCCAGCAGCCCGAGACTAGCGGGGGGCGTGGGTGATAGTAATGAGCAGTTCTTC. Translation: CASSPRLAGGVGDSNEQFF.

The chain is built from TRBV2 and TRBJ2-5, with 10 positions matching TRBD1. Germline V lookup: CDR1 SNHLY, CDR2 FYNNEI. The CDR3 consists of 14 residues. With V trimmed by 4 bases and J by 5 bases, 4 bases remained unmatched. The DNA for the CDR3 is TGTGCCAGCAGTGGCCGGGACAGGGGCGAGACCCAGTACTTC. This gives the protein CASSGRDRGETQYF.

The chain couples TRBV19 to TRBJ1-2; TRBD1 aligns across 9 bases. Trimming took 3 bases from V and 6 from J; bases not matched to a gene: 8. Germline V CDR1 and CDR2: LNHDA, SQIVND (reference sequence). The CDR3 covers 15 residues. The CDR3, as DNA: TGTGCCAGTAGTATGGGACAGGGACAGTTGGATGGCTACACCTTC. Encoded protein: CASSMGQGQLDGYTF. Supplemented by reference TRBV19 and TRBJ1-2, the full variable domain reads DGGITQSPKYLFRKEGQNVTLSCEQNLNHDAMYWYRQDPGQGLRLIYYSQIVNDFQKGDIAEGYSVSREKKESFPLTVTSAQKNPTAFYLCASSMGQGQLDGYTFGSGTRLTVV.

The chain couples TRBV16 to TRBJ1-2, with 10 bases lining up with TRBD1. Germline V CDR1 and CDR2: KGHSY, FQNENV. The CDR3 length is 15 residues. Trimming took 4 bases from V and 8 from J; bases not matched to a gene: 10. The CDR3 sequence: CASSLRTGGVVGYTF. Here the CDR3 DNA reads TGTGCCAGCAGCCTACGGACAGGGGGGGTCGTGGGCTACACCTTC.

J is TRBJ2-4 and V is TRBV9, with D possibly being TRBD1 (5 bases). Germline V lookup: CDR1 SGDLS, CDR2 YYNGEE. The CDR3 is 13 amino acids. V lost 0 bases and J 9 bases, leaving 10 bases between the germline ends. Here the CDR3 DNA reads TGTGCCAGCAGCGTAGAAGGGGCCGCCATTCAGTACTTC. The encoded protein is CASSVEGAAIQYF.

The rearrangement uses TRBV5-4 and TRBJ2-1; TRBD2 matches at 9 bases. The germline V gene encodes CDR1 SGHNT and CDR2 YYREEE (reference sequence). V lost 2 bases, J lost 6 bases, and 6 bases stayed unmatched. The CDR3 length is 15 residues. CDR3 bases: TGTGCCAGCAGCTTAGGCGCGGGGGGGCCCAATGAGCAGTTCTTC. Translated, it gives CASSLGAGGPNEQFF.

The sample holds a few counts of this clone. The gene calls are TRBV27 and TRBJ1-5, with D tentatively TRBD1 (6 bases). Deletions cut 4 bases from V and 2 bases from J, with 9 bases between. The CDR3 has 14 amino acids. The germline V gene encodes CDR1 MNHEY and CDR2 SMNVEV (reference sequence). CDR3 DNA: TGTGCCAGCAGTTCACAGGGTGGCAATCAGCCCCAGCATTTT. Amino acid sequence: CASSSQGGNQPQHF.

The chain is built from TRBV4-1 and TRBJ1-2; 7 nucleotides align to TRBD1. The CDR3 runs to 15 residues. Germline values: CDR1 MGHRA, CDR2 YSYEKL. Trimming at V came to 2 bases and at J to 4 bases, leaving 7 bases not matched to a gene. CDR3 nucleotides: TGCGCCAGCAGCCAACTCTCCGGGACAGTCTATGGCTACACCTTC. It yields the protein CASSQLSGTVYGYTF.

This clone was detected only once. The V and J genes are TRBV5-1 and TRBJ1-6, with no clear D. The CDR3 runs 14 residues. The ends were cut back, 4 bases at V and 6 bases at J, with 11 bases in the middle. Germline V gene lookup returns CDR1 SGHRS and CDR2 YFSETQ. CDR3 in DNA: TGCGCCAGCAGCGTGACGACAAGTAATTCACCCCTCCACTTT. This codes for CASSVTTSNSPLHF.

The J gene is TRBJ1-4, the V gene TRBV6-5, with D tentatively TRBD1 (5 bases). The CDR3 is 15 residues long. V gave up 6 bases and J gave up 4 bases, with 15 bases separating them. The germline gives CDR1 MNHEY, CDR2 SVGAGI. The CDR3 reads CASSYGQGNNEKLFF. The CDR3 nucleotides are TGTGCCAGCAGCTACGGGCAGGGAAATAATGAAAAACTGTTTTTT.

This chain uses TRBV15 with TRBJ1-5; 7 positions agree with TRBD1. The ends lost 3 bases at V and 3 bases at J; junction bases unmatched: 5. This CDR3 has 15 residues. Germline CDR1 and CDR2: LNHNV and YYDKDF (reference sequence). In DNA form, the CDR3 reads TGTGCCACCAGCAGCAGGGGGGCAGTCAATCAGCCCCAGCATTTT. Its translation is CATSSRGAVNQPQHF.

The rearrangement uses TRBV4-1 and TRBJ1-3; TRBD1 matches 7 bases. Germline trimming cut 1 base from V and 4 bases from J; bases unmatched to any gene: 13. The CDR3 length is 18 residues. Germline V gene lookup returns CDR1 MGHRA and CDR2 YSYEKL. This CDR3 is CASSQGGDRVIKGNTIYF. CDR3 DNA sequence: TGCGCCAGCAGCCAAGGGGGAGACAGGGTAATAAAGGGAAACACCATATATTTT.

V and J are TRBV9 and TRBJ1-3; maybe TRBD1 (5 bases). Germline CDR1 is SGDLS and CDR2 is YYNGEE. V was clipped by 0 bases and J by 0 bases, with 7 bases between them. The CDR3 covers 15 residues. The CDR3 region is CASSVATGSGNTIYF. The CDR3 region has the DNA TGTGCCAGCAGCGTAGCTACAGGCTCTGGAAACACCATATATTTT.

This chain links TRBV9 with TRBJ2-2; D ambiguous. The CDR3 consists of 13 residues. Germline lookup yields CDR1 SGDLS and CDR2 YYNGEE. Trimming took off 0 bases at V and 6 bases at J, with 6 bases between the two ends. This CDR3 reads CASSVGVSGELFF. CDR3 coding DNA: TGTGCCAGCAGCGTAGGAGTTTCCGGGGAGCTGTTTTTT.

The chain is built from TRBV19 and TRBJ2-7; D remains ambiguous. The CDR3 contains 16 residues. Germline values: CDR1 LNHDA, CDR2 SQIVND (reference sequence). The germline V and J ends were trimmed by 5 bases and 0 bases, with 17 bases remaining between them. CDR3 residues: CASSPTQTSGSYEQYF. DNA for the CDR3: TGTGCCAGTAGTCCTACCCAGACCTCGGGCTCCTACGAGCAGTACTTC.

CDR3 amino acids: CASSFQTGLEGYTF. CDR3 DNA: TGTGCCAGCAGCTTTCAAACAGGGCTAGAGGGCTACACCTTC. This chain joins TRBV7-9 and TRBJ1-2; possibly TRBD1 for D (6 bases). The CDR3 runs to 14 residues. V was pared by 3 bases and J by 8 bases, with 16 bases between. Per the germline V gene, CDR1 is SEHNR and CDR2 is FQNEAQ (reference sequence).

The genes are TRBV5-1 and TRBJ1-1; TRBD1 matches 7 bases. Germline-derived CDR1 and CDR2 are SGHRS and YFSETQ. V lost 3 bases, J lost 1 base, and 6 bases stayed unmatched. This CDR3 contains 15 residues. The CDR3, as DNA: TGCGCCAGCAGCTATCATAACAGGGGGAACACTGAAGCTTTCTTT. Its translation: CASSYHNRGNTEAFF.

The rearrangement joins TRBV5-6 to TRBJ2-7; 7 bases fit TRBD1. Germline V CDR1 and CDR2: SGHDT, YYEEEE. The CDR3 is made up of 14 amino acids. J lost 3 bases, V lost 4 bases, and 7 bases had no gene match. CDR3 amino acids: CASSPGTENYEQYF. The CDR3, as DNA: TGTGCCAGCAGCCCCGGGACAGAGAACTACGAGCAGTACTTC.

The table lists this clone with a count of one. This chain connects TRBV7-9 to TRBJ1-2, with D perhaps matching TRBD1 (6 bases). The CDR3 loop spans 15 amino acids. V lost 4 bases to trimming and J lost 2 bases, with 14 bases between them. Germline assignment: CDR1 SEHNR and CDR2 FQNEAQ (reference sequence). CDR3 sequence (DNA): TGTGCCAGCAGCTCCAACGACAGGCCCAACTATGGCTACACCTTC. Protein product: CASSSNDRPNYGYTF.

The V gene is TRBV6-1, the J gene TRBJ2-4; D perhaps matches TRBD1 (6 bases). Looked up from germline, CDR1 is MNHNS and CDR2 is SASEGT. This CDR3 is built from 18 residues. Trimming left V 2 bases short and J 14 bases short, with 31 bases between. CDR3 coding DNA: TGTGCCAGCAGTGAAAGTCAGCGACCCGGGACACCGGTCAAACCTGAGTACTTC. Protein sequence: CASSESQRPGTPVKPEYF.

In its sample, this clone was seen once. The CDR3 sequence is CASSRYARTEQQETQYF. CDR3 nucleotide sequence: TGTGCCAGCAGTCGCTATGCTCGGACTGAGCAGCAAGAGACCCAGTACTTC. V gene TRBV13 combines with J gene TRBJ2-5, with D possibly TRBD2 on 5 matching bases. The length of the CDR3 is 17 residues. The V end lost 6 bases, the J end lost 2 bases, and 22 bases lay between the germline ends. The germline gives CDR1 PRHDT, CDR2 FYEKMQ (reference sequence).